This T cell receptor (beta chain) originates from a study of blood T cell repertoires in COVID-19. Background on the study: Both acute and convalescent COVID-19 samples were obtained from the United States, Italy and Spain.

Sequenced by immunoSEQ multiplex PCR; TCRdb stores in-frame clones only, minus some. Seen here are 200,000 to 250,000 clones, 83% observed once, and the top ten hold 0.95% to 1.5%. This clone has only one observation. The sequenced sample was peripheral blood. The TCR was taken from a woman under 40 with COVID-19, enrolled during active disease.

CDR3 coding DNA: TGTGCCTGGAGTGGCCAGGTGGCTTGGGGGGTAGAAACCGGGGAGCTGTTTTTT. Translating it yields CAWSGQVAWGVETGELFF. This chain links TRBV30 with TRBJ2-2, with D maybe TRBD2 (6 bases). Looked up from germline, CDR1 is GTSNPN and CDR2 is SVGIG (reference sequence). There are 18 residues in the CDR3. V was shortened by 1 base and J by 5 bases, with 23 bases between the two germline ends.